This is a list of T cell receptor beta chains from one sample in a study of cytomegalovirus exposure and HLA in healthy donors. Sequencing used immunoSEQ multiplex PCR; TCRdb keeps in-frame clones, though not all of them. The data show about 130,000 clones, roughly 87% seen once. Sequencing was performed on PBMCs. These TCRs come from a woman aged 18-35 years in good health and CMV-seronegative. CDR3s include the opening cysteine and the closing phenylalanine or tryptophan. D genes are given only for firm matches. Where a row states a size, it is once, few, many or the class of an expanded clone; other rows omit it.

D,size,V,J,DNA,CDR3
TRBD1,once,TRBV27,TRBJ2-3,TGTGCCGGCAGTCCGGCCCTCACCGGGACAGGCCACCGTGGGGGGCAGTATTTT,CAGSPALTGTGHRGGQYF
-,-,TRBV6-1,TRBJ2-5,TGTGCCAGCAGTTCGGGGGTCAGGGAGACCCAGTACTTC,CASSSGVRETQYF
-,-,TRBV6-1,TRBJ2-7,TGTGCCAGCAGTGAACCAGGGGGGAGCTCCTACGAGCAGTACTTC,CASSEPGGSSYEQYF
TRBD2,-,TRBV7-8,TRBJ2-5,TGTGCCAGCAGCTTAAATCGGGGTAGCGGGCAAGAGACCCAGTACTTC,CASSLNRGSGQETQYF
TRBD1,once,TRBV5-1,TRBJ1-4,TGCGCCAGCAGCGATCTCTACCAGGGACAGGCGGTTGAAAAACTGTTTTTT,CASSDLYQGQAVEKLFF
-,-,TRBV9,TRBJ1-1,TGTGCCAGCGCTTCGGGGGGCATTGACCGGCCAACTGAAGCTTTCTTT,CASASGGIDRPTEAFF
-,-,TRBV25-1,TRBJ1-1,TGTGCCAGCGTTGGGAAGAGGGGAGGAGGTCTGGGAGCTTTCTTT,CASVGKRGGGLGAFF
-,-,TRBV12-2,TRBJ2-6,TGTGCAAGTCGCGCCGGGACAGGGGTTATTTGGAGGGTATCTGGGGCCAACGTCCTGACTTTC,CASRAGTGVIWRVSGANVLTF
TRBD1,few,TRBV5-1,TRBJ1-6,TGCGCCAGCAGCTTGGTTGGACAGGATTATTCACCCCTCCACTTT,CASSLVGQDYSPLHF
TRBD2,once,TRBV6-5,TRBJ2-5,TGTGCCAGCACCCCGGGAGGATTTGAGACCCAGTACTTC,CASTPGGFETQYF
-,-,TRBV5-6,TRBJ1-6,TGTGCCAGCAGCTCCGGGGAGAATAATTCACCCCTCCACTTT,CASSSGENNSPLHF
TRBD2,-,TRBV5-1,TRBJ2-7,TGCGCCAGCAGCTTGATTCCCCGCGGGGGGAGCTCCTACGAGCAGTACTTC,CASSLIPRGGSSYEQYF
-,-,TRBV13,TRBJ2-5,TGTGCCAGCAGCTTAGGGTCGACGCGGAGGGAGACCCAGTACTTC,CASSLGSTRRETQYF
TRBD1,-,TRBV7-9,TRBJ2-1,TGTGCCATCAACACAGGGGATAGCTGGGATGAGCAGTTCTTC,CAINTGDSWDEQFF
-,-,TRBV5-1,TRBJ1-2,TGCGCCAGCAGCAACGAAGGAGGAAACTATGGCTACACCTTC,CASSNEGGNYGYTF
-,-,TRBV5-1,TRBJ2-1,TGCGCCAGCAGCCCCGGTAGCTCCTACAATGAGCAGTTCTTC,CASSPGSSYNEQFF
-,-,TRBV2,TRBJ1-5,TGTGCCAGCAGTGCGGACAATCTTAGCAATCAGCCCCAGCATTTT,CASSADNLSNQPQHF
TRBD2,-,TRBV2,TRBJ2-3,TGTGCCAGCAGTTGGGCTAGCGGAACAGATACGCAGTATTTT,CASSWASGTDTQYF
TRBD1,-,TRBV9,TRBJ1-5,TGTGCCAGCAGCGCGGAGACAGGGGTCGGGAGGCAGCCCCAGCATTTT,CASSAETGVGRQPQHF
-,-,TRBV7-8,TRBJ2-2,TGTGCCAGCAGCTCGTCCGAGTTGCGGGCCGGGGAGCTGTTTTTT,CASSSSELRAGELFF
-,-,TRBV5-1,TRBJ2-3,TGCGCCAGCAGCTATTTAGGGGCGGATACGCAGTATTTT,CASSYLGADTQYF
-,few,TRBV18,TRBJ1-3,TGTGCCAGCTCTTCCGACAGGGGAAACACCATATATTTT,CASSSDRGNTIYF
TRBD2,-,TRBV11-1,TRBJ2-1,TGTGCCAGCAGCGCAGGGCGGGGGGCGTACAATGAGCAGTTCTTC,CASSAGRGAYNEQFF
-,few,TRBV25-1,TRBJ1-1,TGTGCCAGCAGTGATTATCAGGAAGGAACTGAAGCTTTCTTT,CASSDYQEGTEAFF
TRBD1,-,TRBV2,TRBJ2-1,TGTGCCAGTGGGGGACAGGGGTACAATGAGCAGTTCTTC,CASGGQGYNEQFF
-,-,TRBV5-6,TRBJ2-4,TGTGCCAGCAGCTCTGATGGTACGGGCGGGGACATTCAGTACTTC,CASSSDGTGGDIQYF
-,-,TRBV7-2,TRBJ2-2,TGTGCCAGCAGCCCCGACAGCCAGAACACCGGGGAGCTGTTTTTT,CASSPDSQNTGELFF
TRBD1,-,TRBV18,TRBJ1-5,TGTGCCAGCTCGTACCGTACGAGACAGGGGGACCCGGGGGGTCAGCCCCAGCATTTT,CASSYRTRQGDPGGQPQHF
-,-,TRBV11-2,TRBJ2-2,TGTGCCAGCAGCTTAGAACCACTTAACACCGGGGAGCTGTTTTTT,CASSLEPLNTGELFF
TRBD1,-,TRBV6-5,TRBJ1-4,TGTGCCAGCAGCCGCACCGGGACAGTTTCTGAAAAACTGTTTTTT,CASSRTGTVSEKLFF
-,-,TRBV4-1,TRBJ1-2,TGCGCCAGCAGCCAAGAAGCGGCCAGCTATGGCTACACCTTC,CASSQEAASYGYTF
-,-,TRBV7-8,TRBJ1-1,TGTGCCAGCAGCCCGGGCGTAGGGGCGAACGGTGAAGCTTTCTTT,CASSPGVGANGEAFF
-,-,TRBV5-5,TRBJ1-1,TGTGCCAGCAGCTTGGGTAAGCCCACTGAAGCTTTCTTT,CASSLGKPTEAFF
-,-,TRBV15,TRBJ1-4,TGTGCCTCTGGACTTGACACTTATGAAAAACTGTTTTTT,CASGLDTYEKLFF
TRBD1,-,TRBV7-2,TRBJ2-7,TGTGCCAGCAGCTCTCGACAGGGGCCATACGAGCAGTACTTC,CASSSRQGPYEQYF
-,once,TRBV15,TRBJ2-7,TGTGCCACCAGCAAAAGCGGACCCTACGAGCAGTACTTC,CATSKSGPYEQYF
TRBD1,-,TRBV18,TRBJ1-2,TGTGCCAGCTCACCACAGGGGGCGGATGGCTACACCTTC,CASSPQGADGYTF
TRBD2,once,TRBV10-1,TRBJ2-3,TGCGCCAGCAGTGAGTCCCCCAGACTAGCGGGGGACATAGATACGCAGTATTTT,CASSESPRLAGDIDTQYF
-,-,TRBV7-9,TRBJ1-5,TGTGCCAGCAGCTCTTTGCGGGATCAGCCCCAGCATTTT,CASSSLRDQPQHF
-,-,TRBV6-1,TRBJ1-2,TGTGCCAGCAGTGAGGACGGTGGGAGTGGTGGCTACACCTTC,CASSEDGGSGGYTF
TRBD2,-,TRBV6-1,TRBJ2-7,TGTGCCAGCAGTGTACTAGCGGGGGGTGGCGAGCAGTACTTC,CASSVLAGGGEQYF
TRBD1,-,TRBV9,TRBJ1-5,TGTGCCAGCAGCGTAGTCAGGGGGATAATTTACCCCCAGCATTTT,CASSVVRGIIYPQHF
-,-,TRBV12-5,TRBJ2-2,TGTGCTAGCTCGGGGGGCCGGACCGGGGAGCTGTTTTTT,CASSGGRTGELFF
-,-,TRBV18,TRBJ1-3,TGTGCCAGCTTAGATTCCTCGATCATATATTTT,CASLDSSIIYF
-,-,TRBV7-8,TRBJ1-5,TGTGCCAGCAGCTTAGTGGGGAGGGGAAATCAGCCCCAGCATTTT,CASSLVGRGNQPQHF
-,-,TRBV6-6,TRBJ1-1,TGTGCCAGCAGTTCCACAGGGTTTAACACTGAAGCTTTCTTT,CASSSTGFNTEAFF
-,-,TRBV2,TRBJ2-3,TGTGCCAGCAACCCGGAGATCACAGATACGCAGTATTTT,CASNPEITDTQYF